A selection of T cell receptor beta chains follows, all from one sample in a study of T cell responses to AZD1222 COVID-19 vaccine. Produced via immunoSEQ multiplex PCR; TCRdb's table is partial and in-frame only. This sample has about 55,000 clones, with 70% to 90% found just once. The sequencing used peripheral blood, collected on day 0 of AZD1222 vaccination. All receptors come from an adult in good health. Both conserved end residues are trimmed from each CDR3. Each record gives: V gene, CDR3 protein.

TRBV7-8 | ASSLGAGVYNEQF
TRBV4-3 | ASSQPSGGANEQF
TRBV6-2/TRBV6-3 | ASSYSLLGTDTQY
TRBV2 | ARSGGTGENTEAF
TRBV28 | ASSIRQGGEQF
TRBV11-2 | ASSLAGAQETQY
TRBV10-3 | AISERESGNTIY
TRBV9 | ASSPALGGVTEAF
TRBV6-1 | ASSESQNTEAF
TRBV7-8 | ASSFQSSGNTIY
TRBV4-3 | ASSQDHDLGARPQH
TRBV5-1 | ASSPGTGREKLF
TRBV7-2 | ASTKSILYEQY
TRBV19 | ASSDQGIPYEQY
TRBV27 | ASSGQGYSGNTIY
TRBV14 | ASSPSGTEAF
TRBV19 | ASSISQTSYEQY
TRBV7-9 | ASRLGGDYSPLH
TRBV5-1 | ASSLETGTANSPLH
TRBV7-2 | ASSLGGALGAEAF
TRBV7-9 | ASSPRRDIGGAF
TRBV4-3 | ASSPDYLSYEQY
TRBV9 | ASSPHGGEQF
TRBV7-6 | ASSSLMSSGNTIY
TRBV15 | ATSLDGTGELF
TRBV6-1 | ASSEAILNRNEKLF
TRBV24-1 | ATSSALAGGLDEQF
TRBV6-2/TRBV6-3 | ASSSAPRTGVLRGYT
TRBV5-5 | ASRLAGTDTQY
TRBV4-1 | ASSQDGRQGSFYEQY
TRBV18 | ASSPSEGAGANVLT
TRBV19 | ASSIGTELSYNEQF
TRBV3-1/TRBV3-2 | ASSQGVSNQPQH
TRBV6-1 | ASSEASYGNQPQH
TRBV11-1 | ASSLAGGTDTQY
TRBV19 | ASSIGQGGTTEAF
TRBV27 | ASSQGGGNQPQH
TRBV19 | ASTPGQGGQPQH
TRBV2 | ASSMDSTLFWNTEAF
TRBV4-1 | ASSQEGWRPLGYT
TRBV18 | ASSPPQGAQGTIGYT
TRBV10-2 | ASSDRTGPLGYT
TRBV24-1 | ATSDDLTGNEQF
TRBV7-2 | ASSLSWQGTTEAF
TRBV27 | ASSPGGVRYEQY
TRBV27 | ASSPGLAGNDEQF
TRBV23-1 | ASTEGFNTGELF
TRBV19 | ASSMMGNYGYT
TRBV6-6 | ASSYSTRTYNEQF
TRBV7-2 | ASSRSEYSNQPQH
TRBV19 | ASSIGGRNTEAF
TRBV7-9 | ASSPLWGADTQY
TRBV7-2 | ASSRTVWPAF
TRBV14 | ASRQVDNSPLH
TRBV7-2 | ASSENRDSNQPQH
TRBV4-1 | ASSVRAGPIRTRGYGYT
TRBV15 | ATSSLGDIDNEQF
TRBV28 | ASSLSAGGEYGYT
TRBV7-8 | ASSPGGYNSPLH